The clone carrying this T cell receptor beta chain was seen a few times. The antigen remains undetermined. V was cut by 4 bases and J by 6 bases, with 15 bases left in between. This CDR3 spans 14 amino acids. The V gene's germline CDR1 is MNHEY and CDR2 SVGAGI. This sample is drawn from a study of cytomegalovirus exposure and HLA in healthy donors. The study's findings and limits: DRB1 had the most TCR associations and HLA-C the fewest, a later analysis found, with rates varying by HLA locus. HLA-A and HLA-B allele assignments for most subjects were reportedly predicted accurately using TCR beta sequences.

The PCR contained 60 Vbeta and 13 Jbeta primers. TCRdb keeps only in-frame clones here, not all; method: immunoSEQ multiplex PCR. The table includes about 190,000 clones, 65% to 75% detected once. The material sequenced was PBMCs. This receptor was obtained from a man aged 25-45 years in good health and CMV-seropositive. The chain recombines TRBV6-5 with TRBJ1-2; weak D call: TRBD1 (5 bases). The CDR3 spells CASSSSGLVHGYTF. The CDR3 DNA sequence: TGTGCCAGCAGTTCTTCAGGGTTGGTGCATGGCTACACCTTC.